This is a list of T cell receptor beta chains from one sample in a study of blood T cell repertoires in COVID-19. Clones were read by immunoSEQ multiplex PCR, and TCRdb kept only the in-frame ones, dropping some. The data contain more than 55,000 clones, 85% to 90% of them singletons. Sequenced material: peripheral blood. These receptors came from a man aged 50 or older with active COVID-19. Each CDR3 is given with its conserved first and last residue.

V	J	CDR3
TRBV12-3/TRBV12-4	TRBJ2-1	CASSSEGYNEQFF
TRBV15	TRBJ2-1	CATSSGTSVNEQFF
TRBV3-1/TRBV3-2	TRBJ1-2	CASSQGAAYGYTF
TRBV2	TRBJ1-4	CASTPGQSTNEKLFF
TRBV6-1	TRBJ1-1	CASSEGLSRNTEAFF
TRBV6-6	TRBJ1-2	CASSPTGQEIYGYTF
TRBV7-2	TRBJ2-5	CASSFGRERFQETQYF
TRBV14	TRBJ2-2	CASSNRAGTGELFF
TRBV5-1	TRBJ1-4	CASSLTPTNEKLFF
TRBV6-4	TRBJ2-2	CASSDSPSARTGELFF
TRBV20-1	TRBJ2-7	CSASFYGEYEQYF
TRBV5-1	TRBJ2-3	CASSFGYANTQYF
TRBV24-1	TRBJ1-2	CATSDLQKNYGYTF
TRBV7-9	TRBJ2-1	CASSITGGAAVSYNEQFF
TRBV7-8	TRBJ1-6	CASSSGQNYNSPLHF
TRBV28	TRBJ1-2	CASSFRTGGYGYTF
TRBV6-5	TRBJ2-1	CASSYSRGQSLGQFF
TRBV11-1	TRBJ1-1	CASSFRMDTEAFF
TRBV12-5	TRBJ2-7	CASGFGLSREQYF
TRBV7-3	TRBJ2-2	CASSLGRTGELFF
TRBV28	TRBJ2-1	CASSFAGFGNEQFF
TRBV24-1	TRBJ2-5	CATSDSRHRDETQYF
TRBV28	TRBJ1-1	CASSLPPGQGVTEAFF
TRBV7-2	TRBJ2-4	CASSPESLPKNIQYF
TRBV6-5	TRBJ2-7	CASSYSGLVIYEQYF
TRBV4-2	TRBJ2-2	CASSLTNRGLGGELFF
TRBV19	TRBJ1-1	CASSINRGGTEAFF
TRBV7-2	TRBJ2-3	CASSLARGVAADTQYF
TRBV12-3/TRBV12-4	TRBJ1-1	CASSSVREAFF
TRBV2	TRBJ1-3	CASRDRGNTIYF
TRBV15	TRBJ2-1	CATSRDPASGSIYNEQFF
TRBV4-3	TRBJ2-2	CASSQGGPTGELFF
TRBV2	TRBJ1-2	CASPSTGADYGYTF
TRBV9	TRBJ1-2	CASSGAGTGVLVGGYTF
TRBV3-1/TRBV3-2	TRBJ1-1	CASSQSRVRWAFF
TRBV5-1	TRBJ2-7	CASSLAERGPYEQYF
TRBV19	TRBJ1-6	CASSRTGGYNSPLHF
TRBV6-2/TRBV6-3	TRBJ1-5	CASSYGGNQPQHF
TRBV4-1	TRBJ1-1	CASSQSHSRLNTEAFF